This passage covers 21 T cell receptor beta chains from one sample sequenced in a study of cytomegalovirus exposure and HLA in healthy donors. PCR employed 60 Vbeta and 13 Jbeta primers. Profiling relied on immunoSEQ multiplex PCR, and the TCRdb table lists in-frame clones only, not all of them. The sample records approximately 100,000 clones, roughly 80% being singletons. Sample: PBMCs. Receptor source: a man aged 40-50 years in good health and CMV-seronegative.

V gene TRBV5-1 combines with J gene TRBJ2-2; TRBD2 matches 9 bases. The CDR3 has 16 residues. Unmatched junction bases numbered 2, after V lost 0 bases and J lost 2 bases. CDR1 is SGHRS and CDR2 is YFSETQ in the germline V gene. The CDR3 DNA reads TGCGCCAGCAGCTTGGCGGGACTAGCTAACACCGGGGAGCTGTTTTTT. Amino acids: CASSLAGLANTGELFF.

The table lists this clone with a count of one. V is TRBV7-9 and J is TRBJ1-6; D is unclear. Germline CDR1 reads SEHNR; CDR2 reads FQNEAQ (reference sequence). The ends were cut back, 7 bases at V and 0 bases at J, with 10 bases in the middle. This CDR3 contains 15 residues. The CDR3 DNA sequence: TGTGCCAGCACAAAAGAGAGCTCCTATAATTCACCCCTCCACTTT. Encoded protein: CASTKESSYNSPLHF.

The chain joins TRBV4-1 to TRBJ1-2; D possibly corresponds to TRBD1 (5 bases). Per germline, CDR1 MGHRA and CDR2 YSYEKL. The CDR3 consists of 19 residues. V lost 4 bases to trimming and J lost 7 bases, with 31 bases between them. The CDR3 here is CASSRSQEEPGPSGRGYTF. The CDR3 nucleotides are TGCGCCAGCAGCCGGTCCCAAGAAGAACCGGGACCCAGCGGGCGTGGCTACACCTTC.

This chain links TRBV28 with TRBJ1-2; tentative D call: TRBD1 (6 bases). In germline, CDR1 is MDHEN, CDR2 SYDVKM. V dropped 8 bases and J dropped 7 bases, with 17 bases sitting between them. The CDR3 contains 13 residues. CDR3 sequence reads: CASSLTGKAGYTF. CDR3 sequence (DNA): TGTGCCAGCTCCCTTACAGGGAAGGCTGGCTACACCTTC.

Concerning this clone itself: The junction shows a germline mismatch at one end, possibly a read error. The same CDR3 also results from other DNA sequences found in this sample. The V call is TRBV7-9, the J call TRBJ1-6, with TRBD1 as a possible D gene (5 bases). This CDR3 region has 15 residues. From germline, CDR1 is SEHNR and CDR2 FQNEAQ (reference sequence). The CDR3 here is CASSSRQLDNSPLHF. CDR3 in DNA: TGTGCCAGCAGCTCGAGACAGTTAGATAATTCCCCCCTCCACTTT.

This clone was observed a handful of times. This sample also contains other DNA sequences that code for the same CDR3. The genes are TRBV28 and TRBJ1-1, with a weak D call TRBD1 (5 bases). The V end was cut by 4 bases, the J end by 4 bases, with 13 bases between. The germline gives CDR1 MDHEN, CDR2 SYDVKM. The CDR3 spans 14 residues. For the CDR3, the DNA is TGTGCCAGCAGTTCCGGGACCGGGGGCACTGAAGCTTTCTTT. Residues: CASSSGTGGTEAFF.

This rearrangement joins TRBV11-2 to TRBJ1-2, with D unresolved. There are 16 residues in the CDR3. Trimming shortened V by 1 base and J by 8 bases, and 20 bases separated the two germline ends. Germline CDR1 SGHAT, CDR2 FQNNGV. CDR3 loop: CASSLVGGAAYTGYTF. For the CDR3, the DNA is TGTGCCAGCAGCTTAGTAGGAGGCGCCGCCTATACGGGCTACACCTTC.

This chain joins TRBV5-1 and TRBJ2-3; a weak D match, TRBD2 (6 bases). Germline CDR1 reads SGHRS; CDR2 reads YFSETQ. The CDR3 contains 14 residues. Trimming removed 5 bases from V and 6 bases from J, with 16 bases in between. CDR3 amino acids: CASSEEGWSDTQYF. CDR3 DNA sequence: TGCGCCAGCAGTGAGGAGGGATGGTCGGATACGCAGTATTTT.

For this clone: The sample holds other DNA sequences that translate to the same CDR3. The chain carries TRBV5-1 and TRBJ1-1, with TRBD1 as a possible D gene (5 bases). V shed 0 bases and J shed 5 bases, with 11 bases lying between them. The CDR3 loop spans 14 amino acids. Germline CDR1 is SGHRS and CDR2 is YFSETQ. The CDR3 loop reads CASSLAGGYTEAFF. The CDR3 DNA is TGCGCCAGCAGCTTGGCCGGGGGATATACTGAAGCTTTCTTT.

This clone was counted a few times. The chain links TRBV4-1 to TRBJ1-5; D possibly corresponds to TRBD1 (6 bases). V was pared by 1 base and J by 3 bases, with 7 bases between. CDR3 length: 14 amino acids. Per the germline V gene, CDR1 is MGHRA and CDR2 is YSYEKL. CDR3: CASSQAGVNQPQHF. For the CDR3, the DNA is TGCGCCAGCAGCCAAGCAGGGGTCAATCAGCCCCAGCATTTT.

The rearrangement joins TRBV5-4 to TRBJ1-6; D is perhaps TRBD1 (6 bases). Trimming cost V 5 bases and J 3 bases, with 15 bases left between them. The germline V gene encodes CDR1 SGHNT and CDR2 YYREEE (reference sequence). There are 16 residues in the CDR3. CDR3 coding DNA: TGTGCCAGCAGGGATGGGGGGGCTGACTATAATTCACCCCTCCACTTT. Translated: CASRDGGADYNSPLHF.

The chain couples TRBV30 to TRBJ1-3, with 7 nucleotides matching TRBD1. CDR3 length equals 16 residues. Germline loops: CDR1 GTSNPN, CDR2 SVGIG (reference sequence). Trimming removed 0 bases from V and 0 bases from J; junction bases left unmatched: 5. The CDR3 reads CAWSVQQGPSGNTIYF. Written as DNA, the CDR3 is TGTGCCTGGAGTGTACAACAGGGGCCCTCTGGAAACACCATATATTTT.

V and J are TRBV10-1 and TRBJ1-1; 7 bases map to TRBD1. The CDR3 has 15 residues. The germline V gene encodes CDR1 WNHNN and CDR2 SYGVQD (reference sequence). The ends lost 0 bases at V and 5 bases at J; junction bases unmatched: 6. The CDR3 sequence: CASSESGRGVTEAFF. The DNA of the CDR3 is TGCGCCAGCAGTGAGTCGGGCAGGGGGGTTACTGAAGCTTTCTTT.

CDR3 nucleotide sequence: TGTGCCAGCAGTTTATCCCCAGGGGGGAACGAGCAGTACTTC. Translating it yields CASSLSPGGNEQYF. V is TRBV27 and J is TRBJ2-7, with TRBD1 as a possible D gene (7 bases). The CDR3 is made up of 14 amino acids. Trimming pared 0 bases from V and 5 bases from J, leaving 11 bases between. Germline V lookup: CDR1 MNHEY, CDR2 SMNVEV (reference sequence).

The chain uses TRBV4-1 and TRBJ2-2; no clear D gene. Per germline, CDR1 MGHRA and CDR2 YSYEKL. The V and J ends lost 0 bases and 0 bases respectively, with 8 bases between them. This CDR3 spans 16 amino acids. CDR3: CASSQEGRTNTGELFF. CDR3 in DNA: TGCGCCAGCAGCCAAGAGGGCAGAACGAACACCGGGGAGCTGTTTTTT.

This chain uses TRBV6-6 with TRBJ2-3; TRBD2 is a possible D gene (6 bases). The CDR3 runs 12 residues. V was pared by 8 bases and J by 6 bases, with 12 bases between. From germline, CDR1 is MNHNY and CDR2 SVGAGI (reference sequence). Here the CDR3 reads CASPGVADTQYF. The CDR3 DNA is TGTGCCAGCCCGGGGGTGGCTGATACGCAGTATTTT.

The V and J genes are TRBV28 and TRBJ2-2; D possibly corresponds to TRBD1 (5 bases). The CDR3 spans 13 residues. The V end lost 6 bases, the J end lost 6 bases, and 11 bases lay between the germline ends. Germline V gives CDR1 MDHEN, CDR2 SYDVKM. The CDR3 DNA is TGTGCCAGCAGCCTGACAGTGGCCGGGGAGCTGTTTTTT. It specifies CASSLTVAGELFF.

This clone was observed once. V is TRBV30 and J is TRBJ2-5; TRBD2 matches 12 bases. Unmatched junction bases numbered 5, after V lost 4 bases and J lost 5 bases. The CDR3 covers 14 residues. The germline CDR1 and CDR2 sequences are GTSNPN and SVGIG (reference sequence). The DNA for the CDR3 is TGTGCCTGGACTAGGGGGACTAGCGGGGAGACCCAGTACTTC. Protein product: CAWTRGTSGETQYF.

In nucleotides, the CDR3 is TGCGCCAGCAGCGGGGGACAAGGGGCGGCCACTGAAGCTTTCTTT. It is translated as CASSGGQGAATEAFF. V is TRBV5-1 and J is TRBJ1-1; possible D gene TRBD1, 6 bases. V lost 4 bases, J lost 4 bases, and 17 bases lay in between. The V gene's germline CDR1 is SGHRS and CDR2 YFSETQ. The CDR3 has 15 amino acids.

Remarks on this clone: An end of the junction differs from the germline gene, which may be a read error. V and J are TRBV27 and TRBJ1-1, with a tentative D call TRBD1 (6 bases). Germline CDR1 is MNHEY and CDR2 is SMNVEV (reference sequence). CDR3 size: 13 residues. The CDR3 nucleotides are TGTGCCAGCAGATTATTCCAGGGGACTGAAGCTTTCTTT. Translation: CASRLFQGTEAFF.

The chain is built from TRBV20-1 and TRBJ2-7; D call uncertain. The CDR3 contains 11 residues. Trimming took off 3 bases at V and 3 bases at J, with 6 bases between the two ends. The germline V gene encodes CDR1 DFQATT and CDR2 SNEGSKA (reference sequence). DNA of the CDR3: TGCAGTGCTAGCTCCGGCTACGAGCAGTACTTC. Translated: CSASSGYEQYF.